Listed below are T cell receptor beta chains from one sample, sequenced in a study of T-cell reconstitution after alpha-beta-depleted transplantation in children. TCRdb fed the PCR reads into MiXCR, producing one record per CDR3 protein. The sample lists around 410,000 distinct CDR3 sequences, roughly a tenth seen once, with roughly 6% in the top ten. Material: PBMCs from the stem cell graft donor, obtained from the stem cell graft. All receptors come from a human donor who donated a stem cell graft to a child with acute myeloid leukemia. CDR3s include the opening cysteine and the closing phenylalanine or tryptophan. A D gene is named only where the DNA matches it firmly. Only some rows state a clone size, as once, few, many or a class for expanded clones.

clone_size	d_call	v_call	j_call	cdr3_aa	cdr3_nt
-	-	TRBV20-1	TRBJ2-7	CSARDRRTDSYEQYF	TGCAGTGCTAGAGATAGGAGAACCGATTCCTACGAGCAGTACTTC
many	-	TRBV12-3/TRBV12-4	TRBJ1-5	CASSLMAGQPQHF	TGTGCCAGCAGTTTAATGGCGGGTCAGCCCCAGCATTTT
many	TRBD2	TRBV20-1	TRBJ2-1	CSARPSGTSYNEQFF	TGCAGTGCTAGACCTAGCGGGACCTCCTACAATGAGCAGTTCTTC
few	-	TRBV6-2/TRBV6-3	TRBJ2-2	CATLAYGTGELFF	TGTGCCACCCTGGCTTATGGTACCGGGGAGCTGTTTTTT
many	TRBD2	TRBV29-1	TRBJ2-4	CSVGRGDIQYF	TGCAGCGTCGGGAGGGGGGACATTCAGTACTTC
many	-	TRBV12-3/TRBV12-4	TRBJ1-5	CASSLQLQGGQSQPQHF	TGTGCCAGCAGTTTACAATTACAGGGAGGGCAGTCTCAGCCCCAGCATTTT
few	-	TRBV20-1	TRBJ2-7	CSARARGMPYEQYF	TGCAGTGCTAGAGCTCGCGGGATGCCCTACGAGCAGTACTTC
-	-	TRBV13	TRBJ2-1	CASSDSMSSYNEQFF	TGTGCCAGCAGCGACAGCATGAGCTCCTACAATGAGCAGTTCTTC
-	TRBD1	TRBV6-5	TRBJ2-5	CASSYSMFWTGAPQETQYF	TGTGCCAGCAGTTACTCGATGTTCTGGACAGGGGCTCCTCAAGAGACCCAGTACTTC
few	TRBD2	TRBV9	TRBJ2-7	CASSVEAGASSYEQYF	TGTGCCAGCAGCGTAGAAGCGGGAGCTAGCTCCTACGAGCAGTACTTC
-	-	TRBV29-1	TRBJ2-1	CSVIDYSGVDEQFF	TGCAGCGTTATCGACTATAGCGGAGTCGATGAGCAGTTCTTC
few	-	TRBV20-1	TRBJ1-3	CSARTVSGNTIYF	TGCAGTGCTAGAACAGTCTCTGGAAACACCATATATTTT
few	-	TRBV7-8	TRBJ1-1	CASRPGTVNTEAFF	TGTGCCAGCAGACCCGGGACGGTGAACACTGAAGCTTTCTTT
few	-	TRBV20-1	TRBJ2-1	CSVRTGYNEQFF	TGCAGTGTGAGAACCGGATACAATGAGCAGTTCTTC
many	-	TRBV12-3/TRBV12-4	TRBJ1-1	CASSFSDRRGEAFF	TGTGCCAGCAGTTTCTCCGACAGGAGGGGTGAAGCTTTCTTT
many	TRBD2	TRBV20-1	TRBJ2-5	CSARGTSGVPTQETQYF	TGCAGTGCTAGAGGGACTAGCGGAGTACCAACGCAAGAGACCCAGTACTTC
many	-	TRBV5-1	TRBJ1-1	CASSPTQGAITEAFF	TGCGCCAGCAGCCCAACCCAGGGTGCGATCACTGAAGCTTTCTTT
many	TRBD2	TRBV7-6	TRBJ2-1	CASSLMASGMGRNEQFF	TGTGCCAGCAGCTTAATGGCTAGCGGGATGGGTAGGAATGAGCAGTTCTTC
-	TRBD1	TRBV5-1	TRBJ1-5	CASSLVPTGAKDQPQHF	TGCGCCAGCAGCTTGGTACCCACAGGGGCGAAGGATCAGCCCCAGCATTTT
-	-	TRBV12-3/TRBV12-4	TRBJ2-1	CASSFVLGSGDEQFF	TGTGCCAGCAGTTTTGTTCTTGGGAGCGGAGATGAGCAGTTCTTC
-	TRBD2	TRBV2	TRBJ2-5	CATNLPTAGGRETQYF	TGTGCCACCAACCTTCCCACAGCGGGGGGAAGAGAGACCCAGTACTTC
-	-	TRBV6-6	TRBJ2-2	CASSYEAGELFF	TGTGCCAGCAGTTACGAGGCCGGGGAGCTGTTTTTT
many	-	TRBV24-1	TRBJ2-2	CATRLQTNTGELFF	TGTGCCACGAGACTCCAGACTAACACCGGGGAGCTGTTTTTT
few	-	TRBV29-1	TRBJ1-3	CSVGGGTGNTIYF	TGCAGCGTTGGGGGGGGAACTGGAAACACCATATATTTT
many	TRBD1	TRBV12-3/TRBV12-4	TRBJ1-3	CASRPTGLGNTIYF	TGTGCCAGCAGGCCGACAGGGTTAGGAAACACCATATATTTT
-	TRBD2	TRBV6-5	TRBJ2-1	CASSWGLAANEQFF	TGTGCCAGCAGTTGGGGACTAGCGGCCAATGAGCAGTTCTTC
few	-	TRBV4-3	TRBJ2-7	CASSQEAASSYEQYF	TGCGCCAGCAGCCAAGAAGCGGCTTCTTCCTACGAGCAGTACTTC
many	TRBD1	TRBV5-1	TRBJ1-1	CASSLGQGENEAFF	TGCGCCAGCAGCTTGGGGCAGGGGGAGAATGAAGCTTTCTTT
few	-	TRBV3-1	TRBJ2-5	CASSQEKETQYF	TGTGCCAGCAGCCAGGAGAAAGAGACCCAGTACTTC
many	TRBD1	TRBV20-1	TRBJ2-1	CSARDRAAYNEQFF	TGCAGTGCTCGGGACAGGGCGGCCTACAATGAGCAGTTCTTC
few	-	TRBV7-7	TRBJ2-2	CASAVAENTGELFF	TGTGCTAGCGCCGTGGCTGAGAACACCGGGGAGCTGTTTTTT
many	-	TRBV11-2	TRBJ2-1	CASSLEGPGFYNEQFF	TGTGCCAGCAGCTTAGAAGGGCCAGGGTTCTACAATGAGCAGTTCTTC
-	TRBD2	TRBV30	TRBJ2-1	CAWSVQRGRALYEQFF	TGTGCCTGGAGTGTACAACGGGGGAGGGCCCTTTATGAGCAGTTCTTC
few	-	TRBV5-1	TRBJ2-1	CASSPDVGTSGFF	TGCGCCAGCAGCCCGGATGTAGGGACCAGCGGGTTCTTC
many	TRBD2	TRBV20-1	TRBJ2-1	CSARLAGGYNEQFF	TGCAGTGCTAGACTAGCGGGGGGCTACAATGAGCAGTTCTTC
few	TRBD1	TRBV5-1	TRBJ2-6	CASSPDRGRGANVLTF	TGCGCCAGCAGCCCGGACAGGGGGCGAGGGGCCAACGTCCTGACTTTC
-	-	TRBV12-3/TRBV12-4	TRBJ2-2	CASSLSPLLGGRYTGELFF	TGTGCCAGCAGTTTGTCCCCTCTCCTTGGGGGGCGGTACACCGGGGAGCTGTTTTTT
-	TRBD2	TRBV3-1	TRBJ2-3	CASSQDRLAGRDTQYF	TGTGCCAGCAGCCAAGATCGACTAGCGGGACGGGATACGCAGTATTTT
-	TRBD1	TRBV12-3/TRBV12-4	TRBJ1-5	CASAGQGTISNQPQHF	TGTGCCAGCGCTGGACAGGGGACCATAAGCAATCAGCCCCAGCATTTT
few	-	TRBV12-3/TRBV12-4	TRBJ2-6	CASSSMGGANVLTF	TGTGCCAGCAGCTCCATGGGGGGGGCCAACGTCCTGACTTTC
-	-	TRBV9	TRBJ2-5	CASSAQVGETQYF	TGTGCCAGCAGCGCCCAAGTGGGTGAGACCCAGTACTTC
-	TRBD2	TRBV5-1	TRBJ2-5	CASSLVTSGYGETQYF	TGCGCCAGCAGCCTAGTGACTAGCGGGTACGGTGAGACCCAGTACTTC
many	-	TRBV5-5	TRBJ1-3	CASSLDHLTSGNTIYF	TGTGCCAGCAGCTTGGATCACCTGACCTCTGGAAACACCATATATTTT
few	-	TRBV7-8	TRBJ2-1	CASSFYTGTYNEQFF	TGTGCCAGCAGCTTTTATACGGGGACCTACAATGAGCAGTTCTTC
-	TRBD2	TRBV27	TRBJ2-2	CASTPGTSGMDTGELFF	TGTGCCAGCACTCCCGGGACTAGCGGGATGGACACCGGGGAGCTGTTTTTT
few	-	TRBV27	TRBJ2-2	CASSFRWNTGELFF	TGTGCCAGCAGCTTCAGGTGGAACACCGGGGAGCTGTTTTTT
-	-	TRBV15	TRBJ2-6	CATSSGTLVSGANVLTF	TGTGCCACCAGCAGCGGGACCCTAGTAAGTGGGGCCAACGTCCTGACTTTC
-	-	TRBV20-1	TRBJ2-2	CSARRPSNTGELFF	TGCAGTGCTAGGCGGCCCTCGAACACCGGGGAGCTGTTTTTT
-	-	TRBV20-1	TRBJ1-3	CSARDFDRGNTIYF	TGCAGTGCTAGAGATTTTGACAGGGGAAACACCATATATTTT
few	TRBD1	TRBV6-1	TRBJ1-1	CASSDFRGRNTEAFF	TGTGCCAGCAGTGATTTCAGGGGGAGGAATACTGAAGCTTTCTTT
-	-	TRBV5-4	TRBJ2-5	CASRQSRGAVTGTQYF	TGTGCCAGCAGGCAATCCCGGGGGGCGGTGACGGGGACCCAGTACTTC
-	TRBD2	TRBV20-1	TRBJ2-1	CSARAPGLGNNEQFF	TGCAGTGCTCGAGCCCCGGGACTAGGAAACAATGAGCAGTTCTTC
many	-	TRBV19	TRBJ1-1	CATRLQLNTEAFF	TGTGCCACCCGACTCCAACTGAACACTGAAGCTTTCTTT
-	TRBD1	TRBV4-3	TRBJ1-2	CASSQNTGGRYGYTF	TGCGCCAGCAGCCAGAATACAGGGGGGCGGTATGGCTACACCTTC
-	TRBD1	TRBV5-1	TRBJ1-1	CASSPASTGRMNTEAFF	TGCGCCAGCAGCCCCGCATCGACAGGGCGGATGAACACTGAAGCTTTCTTT
few	-	TRBV18	TRBJ2-3	CASSPLGQYLTDTQYF	TGTGCCAGCTCACCACTAGGACAGTACCTTACAGATACGCAGTATTTT
-	TRBD1	TRBV9	TRBJ2-7	CASSETTGGYEQYF	TGTGCCAGCAGCGAGACGACAGGGGGCTACGAGCAGTACTTC